This entry lists 9 T cell receptor beta chains sequenced from one sample in a study of prognosis after radiotherapy for stage I lung cancer. Amplification of the TCR beta CDR3 (from genomic DNA) was done by two-round multiplex PCR. First-round PCR amplification was performed with primers specific to each TRBV and TRBJ gene. TCRdb processed the multiplex PCR reads anew with MiXCR; each CDR3 protein has one entry. The data hold about 32,000 distinct CDR3 sequences, with 42% observed a single time. The sample consisted of PBMCs, taken before or after stereotactic body radiation therapy (not recorded which). These receptors originate from a donor of 50 years or more with non-small cell lung cancer.

The chain couples TRBV5-1 to TRBJ2-3; D uncertain. V shed 6 bases and J shed 0 bases, with 14 bases lying between them. The CDR3 totals 15 residues. Germline V gene lookup returns CDR1 SGHRS and CDR2 YFSETQ. The CDR3 DNA sequence: TGCGCCAGCAACCCCAGGCAGGTCAGCACAGATACGCAGTATTTT. Protein product: CASNPRQVSTDTQYF. Looking up the rest from reference TRBV5-1 and TRBJ2-3 gives the full variable domain: KAGVTQTPRYLIKTRGQQVTLSCSPISGHRSVSWYQQTPGQGLQFLFEYFSETQRNKGNFPGRFSGRQFSNSRSEMNVSTLELGDSALYLCASNPRQVSTDTQYFGPGTRLTVL.

Worth noting for this clonotype: Just one base apart from a much larger clone, this may be a read error. The chain links TRBV7-3 to TRBJ2-5; unclear D gene. Trimming shortened V by 5 bases and J by 8 bases, and 15 bases separated the two germline ends. Germline V gene lookup returns CDR1 SGHTA and CDR2 FQGTGA. This CDR3 comprises 13 residues. CDR3 sequence: CASSPLASDTQYF. The CDR3 DNA follows: TGTGCCAGCAGCCCCCTGGCGTCGGATACCCAGTACTTC. Filled out from reference TRBV7-3 and TRBJ2-5, the complete variable domain reads GAGVSQTPSNKVTEKGKYVELRCDPISGHTALYWYRQSLGQGPEFLIYFQGTGAADDSGLPNDRFFAVRPEGSVSTLKIQRTERGDSAVYLCASSPLASDTQYFGPGTRLLVL.

This chain links TRBV6-1 with TRBJ2-1; maybe TRBD2 (6 bases). CDR1 is MNHNS and CDR2 is SASEGT in the germline V gene. Trimming took off 3 bases at V and 8 bases at J, with 14 bases between the two ends. This CDR3 comprises 14 residues. CDR3 region: CASSEEERVYEQFF. The CDR3 nucleotides are TGTGCCAGCAGTGAGGAAGAGCGGGTCTATGAGCAGTTCTTC.

This clonotype was picked up many times. This chain joins TRBV10-3 and TRBJ2-3; 9 bases map to TRBD1. The CDR3 contains 16 residues. Germline V lookup: CDR1 ENHRY, CDR2 SYGVKD. J was trimmed by 1 base and V by 6 bases; bases with no gene match: 8. This CDR3 reads CAIRPEQGAGTDTQYF. The DNA of the CDR3 is TGTGCCATCAGACCAGAACAGGGGGCTGGCACAGATACGCAGTATTTT.

This clonotype was seen a handful of times. Only one base separates this from a far larger clonotype, so it likely reflects a read error. The rearrangement links TRBV6-8 to TRBJ2-5; 8 nucleotides line up with TRBD1. V was clipped by 8 bases and J by 3 bases; unmatched bases: 17. The CDR3 length is 17 residues. Germline V gene data show CDR1 as MNHGY and CDR2 as SAAAGT. For the CDR3, the DNA is TGTGCCAGCGGTCCGCGAACTGGGACAGGCGGGGAAGAGACCCAGTACTTC. Translation: CASGPRTGTGGEETQYF.

This clonotype was detected many times. The chain couples TRBV24-1 to TRBJ2-7; D uncertain. The CDR3 contains 13 residues. V was cut by 0 bases and J by 6 bases, with 8 bases left in between. The germline CDR1 and CDR2 sequences are KGHDR and SFDVKD. CDR3 loop: CATSDLVLGEQYF. For the CDR3, the DNA is TGTGCCACCAGTGATTTGGTATTGGGCGAGCAGTACTTC.

The chain carries TRBV12-3 or TRBV12-4 and TRBJ2-3; 8 positions match TRBD1. This CDR3 has 13 amino acids. V lost 5 bases to trimming and J lost 9 bases; unmatched junction nucleotides: 7. CDR3 amino acids: CASSPISGGTQYF. DNA for the CDR3: TGTGCCAGCAGTCCGATCTCAGGGGGCACGCAGTATTTT.

This clonotype has a count of ten or more. The chain has TRBV6-4 and TRBJ2-2; tentative D call: TRBD1 (6 bases). Germline loops: CDR1 MRHNA, CDR2 SNTAGT. V gave up 11 bases and J gave up 2 bases, with 24 bases separating them. The length of the CDR3 is 17 residues. CDR3 protein: CAETTDRTASNTGELFF. CDR3 sequence (DNA): TGTGCCGAAACGACGGACAGAACGGCCTCTAACACCGGGGAGCTGTTTTTT.

As for this clonotype: An end of the junction differs from the germline gene, which may be a read error. The chain combines TRBV6-2 or TRBV6-3 with TRBJ1-5, with D hard to call. The CDR3 length is 16 residues. CDR1 and CDR2 from the germline V gene are MNHEY and SVGEGT. The CDR3 DNA follows: TGTGCCAGCAGTCCCCAACACGACCTACCTTATCAGCACCAGCATTTT. This encodes CASSPQHDLPYQHQHF.